This is a list of T cell receptor beta chains from one sample in a study of identical twins. TCRdb redid the calling of the 5' RACE reads with MiXCR, one entry per CDR3 protein. The sample shows approximately 700,000 distinct CDR3 sequences, around 6% of them seen only once. The sequencing sample was made of naive T cells sorted from blood. These receptors came from a man aged 18 to 29 in good health. CDR3s include the opening cysteine and the closing phenylalanine or tryptophan. D genes are given only for firm matches. The size of a clone is reported for some rows only, either as once, few or many, or as a class for expanded clones.

>13|.|.|TRBJ2-7|TRBV5-1
TGCGCCAGCAGCTACCTCGGGGATTACGAGCAGTACTTC
CASSYLGDYEQYF
>11|many|.|TRBJ2-1|TRBV29-1
TGCAGCGTTGATGACAGCGGTGAGCAGTTCTTC
CSVDDSGEQFF
>17|many|TRBD1|TRBJ2-3|TRBV11-2
TGTGCCAGCAGCTTGGGACAGGGGTTGGTGGGCACAGATACGCAGTATTTT
CASSLGQGLVGTDTQYF
>15|many|TRBD2|TRBJ2-1|TRBV27
TGTGCCAGCAGTATGACTAGCGGGTCCTACAATGAGCAGTTCTTC
CASSMTSGSYNEQFF
>14|few|.|TRBJ1-1|TRBV9
TGTGCCAGCAGCGTAGAGGCTAGCGTCCCCCCAGCTTTCTTT
CASSVEASVPPAFF
>15|few|.|TRBJ2-6|TRBV5-1
TGCGCCAGCAGCGAGGACTACTCTGGGGCCAACGTCCTGACTTTC
CASSEDYSGANVLTF
>16|few|.|TRBJ2-1|TRBV7-6
TGTGCCAGCATCCCGACTACCGGGAGCTCCTACAATGAGCAGTTCTTC
CASIPTTGSSYNEQFF
>13|few|.|TRBJ2-2|TRBV10-1
TGCGCCAGTGGGGAACTGGGATACGGGGAGCTGTTTTTT
CASGELGYGELFF
>14|few|TRBD2|TRBJ2-5|TRBV27
TGTGCCACCAGGACTAGCGGGAACCAAGAGACCCAGTACTTC
CATRTSGNQETQYF
>16|many|TRBD2|TRBJ2-1|TRBV5-1
TGCGCCAGCAGCTTCCCCAGGGCGGGAGGGTCCAATGAGCAGTTCTTC
CASSFPRAGGSNEQFF
>16|few|.|TRBJ2-2|TRBV5-1
TGCGCCAGCAGCTTGGATGGGGGGCTGAACACCGGGGAGCTGTTTTTT
CASSLDGGLNTGELFF
>14|many|.|TRBJ1-1|TRBV12-3/TRBV12-4
TGTGCCAGCAGACGTCGGACAGAAGACTTTGAAGCTTTCTTT
CASRRRTEDFEAFF
>14|.|TRBD1|TRBJ2-7|TRBV18
TGTGCCAGCTCCCAAGAAAGCAGGGGGCTCGAGCAGTACTTC
CASSQESRGLEQYF